This T cell receptor beta chain was documented in a study of blood T cell repertoires in COVID-19. In the authors' methods: Cell counts per sample came from amplifying reference gene primers. Some clones are missing from TCRdb's copy, which holds only in-frame ones; the method was immunoSEQ multiplex PCR. That table furnishes V, J and clone size, whereas the DNA furnished D and trimming. The data contain 300,000 to 350,000 clones, around 91% of them singletons. The CDR3 is 17 residues long. Trimming took 0 bases from V and 1 from J, leaving 14 bases between them. The germline V gene encodes CDR1 SEHNR and CDR2 FQNEAQ (reference sequence).

Sequencing used peripheral blood. The receptor comes from a woman younger than 35 who had recovered from COVID-19. The chain couples TRBV7-9 to TRBJ2-3; TRBD2 might be the D (6 bases). The CDR3 DNA reads as TGTGCCAGCAGCTTAGCGTTCCAGGCGGGACGCACAGATACGCAGTATTTT. As protein: CASSLAFQAGRTDTQYF.